The T cell receptor (beta chain) described here comes from a study of cytomegalovirus exposure and HLA in healthy donors. The germline CDR1 and CDR2 sequences are MGHRA and YSYEKL. Trimming shortened V by 4 bases and J by 1 base, and 7 bases separated the two germline ends. The CDR3 is made up of 13 amino acids. Use of 60 Vbeta and 13 Jbeta primers characterized the PCR. The assay was immunoSEQ multiplex PCR, and TCRdb's table has in-frame clones only and misses some. The sample includes approximately 40,000 clones. The sequencing input was PBMCs. The clonotype comes from a human donor in good health. V usage is TRBV4-1 and J usage is TRBJ1-1; TRBD1 might be the D (6 bases). The CDR3 reads CASSPQGNTEAFF. CDR3 nucleotides: TGCGCCAGCAGCCCACAGGGGAACACTGAAGCTTTCTTT.